The rows below give T cell receptor beta chains drawn from one sample of a study of vaccination effects on CD4 cells after COVID-19. These TCRs' antigens remain unknown. Here immunoSEQ multiplex PCR was the method, and the copy in TCRdb shows in-frame clones only, minus some. The table has around 63,000 clones, 60% to 80% seen once. The specimen was CD4+ T cells from PBMCs cultured with HCoV-OC43 spike peptides, collected before COVID-19 vaccination. The receptors were sampled from a human donor who received a COVID-19 vaccine. CDR3s include the opening cysteine and the closing phenylalanine or tryptophan. A D gene is named only where the DNA matches it firmly. Size tells how often a clone was seen (once, few, many) or the class of an expanded clone, and some rows leave it out.

j_call: TRBJ2-2
d_call: TRBD2
v_call: TRBV5-1
clone_size: -
cdr3_nt: TGCGCCAGCAGCTTAACTAGCGGGGGGCCCGGGGAGCTGTTTTTT
cdr3_aa: CASSLTSGGPGELFF

j_call: TRBJ1-6
d_call: -
v_call: TRBV6-6
clone_size: -
cdr3_nt: TGTGCCAGCAGTTCTCAGAGCTCCTATAATTCACCCCTCCACTTT
cdr3_aa: CASSSQSSYNSPLHF

j_call: TRBJ1-2
d_call: -
v_call: TRBV30
clone_size: -
cdr3_nt: TGTGCCTGGAGTCCAAATAATAACTATGGCTACACCTTC
cdr3_aa: CAWSPNNNYGYTF

j_call: TRBJ1-2
d_call: -
v_call: TRBV20-1
clone_size: once
cdr3_nt: TGCAGTGCTAGACGGGGCTATGGCTACACCTTC
cdr3_aa: CSARRGYGYTF

j_call: TRBJ2-2
d_call: TRBD1
v_call: TRBV6-2/TRBV6-3
clone_size: few
cdr3_nt: TGTGCCAGCAGTCGACAGGGGTGGAACACCGGGGAGCTGTTTTTT
cdr3_aa: CASSRQGWNTGELFF

j_call: TRBJ1-1
d_call: TRBD1
v_call: TRBV19
clone_size: -
cdr3_nt: TGTGCCAGTAGCCAATGGCGTAGGGGACAGGGATCCATTGAAGCTTTCTTT
cdr3_aa: CASSQWRRGQGSIEAFF

j_call: TRBJ2-5
d_call: -
v_call: TRBV2
clone_size: -
cdr3_nt: TGTGCCAGCAGTGAAACGGGACGGTTCCAGGCCCAGTACTTC
cdr3_aa: CASSETGRFQAQYF

j_call: TRBJ2-2
d_call: -
v_call: TRBV6-4
clone_size: -
cdr3_nt: TGTGCCAGCAGTGTGCAGGGATACACCGGGGAGCTGTTTTTT
cdr3_aa: CASSVQGYTGELFF

j_call: TRBJ2-5
d_call: -
v_call: TRBV4-1
clone_size: -
cdr3_nt: TGCGCCAGCAGCCAAGAGTTGAGGCGAGAGACCCAGTACTTC
cdr3_aa: CASSQELRRETQYF

j_call: TRBJ2-5
d_call: -
v_call: TRBV19
clone_size: -
cdr3_nt: TGTGCCAGCCTCGGGGGTTCTAGTAGGGAGACCCAGTACTTC
cdr3_aa: CASLGGSSRETQYF

j_call: TRBJ2-5
d_call: -
v_call: TRBV7-3
clone_size: -
cdr3_nt: TGTGCCAGCGCGAACCGACGGGGGGAGACCCAGTACTTC
cdr3_aa: CASANRRGETQYF